The 9 T cell receptor beta chains in this list originate from one sample, sequenced in a study of response to subunit inactivated influenza vaccine. TCRdb called the RT-PCR reads again in MiXCR, with one record for every CDR3 protein. Of roughly 500,000 distinct CDR3 sequences listed, 15% to 20% were seen once; the top ten hold over 2.5%. Sample: CD4+ T cells sorted from PBMCs, taken around 2 years after vaccination. These receptors came from a man aged 50-75 years who received an inactivated influenza vaccine.

V and J are TRBV4-3 and TRBJ2-3; D possibly matches TRBD1 or TRBD2 (6 bases each). The CDR3 covers 18 residues. V shed 1 base and J shed 5 bases, with 22 bases lying between them. Germline-derived CDR1 and CDR2 are LGHNA and YSLEER. The CDR3, as DNA: TGCGCCAGCAGCCAAGGGCCCGTGAGCTGGGGGGCCAAAGATACGCAGTATTTT. Its translation: CASSQGPVSWGAKDTQYF.

In its sample, this clonotype was seen a few times. The rearrangement links TRBV6-5 to TRBJ2-7, with D maybe TRBD2 (5 bases). Germline loops: CDR1 MNHEY, CDR2 SVGAGI. This CDR3 is built from 16 residues. V shed 0 bases and J shed 1 base, with 13 bases lying between them. CDR3 DNA sequence: TGTGCCAGCAGTTACTCGTTTACTAGTCGGTCCTACGAGCAGTACTTC. Translating it yields CASSYSFTSRSYEQYF.

The V and J genes are TRBV11-2 and TRBJ2-4, with a tentative D call TRBD1 (6 bases). CDR1 SGHAT and CDR2 FQNNGV come from the germline V gene. The V gene lost 3 bases and the J gene lost 0 bases, with 12 bases spanning the gap. This CDR3 spans 16 amino acids. The CDR3 nucleotides read TGTGCCAGCAGCTTGACGGACAGTCTAGCCAAAAACATTCAGTACTTC. Protein sequence: CASSLTDSLAKNIQYF.

The rearrangement links TRBV6-2 or TRBV6-3 to TRBJ2-3; 9 nucleotides match TRBD2. V shed 2 bases, J shed 4 bases, and the junction held 4 bases outside the gene matches. The CDR3 runs 15 residues. Looked up from germline, CDR1 is MNHEY and CDR2 is SVGEGT. The CDR3 region has the DNA TGTGCCAGCAGTTACGGCGGGGGGGCCCCAGATACGCAGTATTTT. Residues: CASSYGGGAPDTQYF.

The chain links TRBV12-3 or TRBV12-4 to TRBJ1-2; 7 positions match TRBD1. V was pared by 1 base and J by 0 bases, with 2 bases of the junction left unmatched. This CDR3 region has 15 residues. The CDR3 sequence is CASSLGQGANYGYTF. In nucleotides, the CDR3 is TGTGCCAGCAGTTTAGGACAGGGAGCTAACTATGGCTACACCTTC.

A few counts support this clonotype. The CDR3 nucleotides are TGTGCCAGCAGTGAAGGACTCCTTGGTGAGCAGTTCTTC. Its translation: CASSEGLLGEQFF. The chain has TRBV2 and TRBJ2-1; no reliable D call. The CDR3 length is 13 residues. Germline V lookup: CDR1 SNHLY, CDR2 FYNNEI. The V end was cut by 1 base, the J end by 9 bases, with 10 bases between.

This clonotype was detected only a few times. This chain connects TRBV5-1 to TRBJ2-1, with D possibly called TRBD1 or TRBD2 (6 bases each). CDR1 is SGHRS, CDR2 YFSETQ, per germline. V was pared by 0 bases and J by 10 bases, with 11 bases between. CDR3 length: 13 amino acids. CDR3 residues: CASSLGRGTEQFF. The CDR3 DNA reads as TGCGCCAGCAGCTTGGGGAGGGGGACAGAGCAGTTCTTC.

This clonotype was seen only a few times. This chain uses TRBV7-6 with TRBJ2-1; perhaps TRBD2 as D (6 bases). Germline assignment: CDR1 SGHVS and CDR2 FNYEAQ. V was pared by 4 bases and J by 2 bases, with 15 bases between. This CDR3 spans 16 amino acids. The CDR3 DNA reads as TGTGCCAGCAGCTCGCCCGGTGGGACTGCCTACAATGAGCAGTTCTTC. This translates into CASSSPGGTAYNEQFF.

The rearrangement links TRBV20-1 to TRBJ2-7; D not resolved. The ends were cut back, 8 bases at V and 2 bases at J, with 16 bases in the middle. Germline V CDR1 and CDR2: DFQATT, SNEGSKA (reference sequence). The CDR3 contains 13 residues. CDR3 DNA: TGCAGTTTCCTTCCGGTAGCTGCCTACGAGCAGTACTTC. Protein: CSFLPVAAYEQYF.